The sequence of this T cell receptor beta chain was determined in a study of chemoradiotherapy in HPV16-positive cancers. Study-level background: Candidate HPV-specific clones and shared TCR motifs came from two HPV16-positive patients.

The CDR3 is made up of 14 amino acids. Trimming took off 8 bases at V and 2 bases at J, with 14 bases between the two ends. CDR1 is ENHRY, CDR2 SYGVKD, per germline. To note about this clone: Its target is unknown.

Overall study results and limits: During treatment, candidate HPV-specific clones and E7-related motifs expanded in tumor.

Clones were sequenced by immunoSEQ multiplex PCR, and TCRdb holds only the in-frame ones, with some missing. Among 5,000 to 7,500 clones listed, 83% were seen once. This clonotype was obtained from a human donor with HPV-associated anogenital cancer. The chain carries TRBV10-3 and TRBJ2-3, with D maybe TRBD2 (7 bases). The sequencing here drew on tumor tissue, taken from a patient who underwent chemoradiotherapy. CDR3: CAIGGGSLTDTQYF. The CDR3 region has the DNA TGTGCCATCGGGGGGGGCTCCCTCACAGATACGCAGTATTTT.